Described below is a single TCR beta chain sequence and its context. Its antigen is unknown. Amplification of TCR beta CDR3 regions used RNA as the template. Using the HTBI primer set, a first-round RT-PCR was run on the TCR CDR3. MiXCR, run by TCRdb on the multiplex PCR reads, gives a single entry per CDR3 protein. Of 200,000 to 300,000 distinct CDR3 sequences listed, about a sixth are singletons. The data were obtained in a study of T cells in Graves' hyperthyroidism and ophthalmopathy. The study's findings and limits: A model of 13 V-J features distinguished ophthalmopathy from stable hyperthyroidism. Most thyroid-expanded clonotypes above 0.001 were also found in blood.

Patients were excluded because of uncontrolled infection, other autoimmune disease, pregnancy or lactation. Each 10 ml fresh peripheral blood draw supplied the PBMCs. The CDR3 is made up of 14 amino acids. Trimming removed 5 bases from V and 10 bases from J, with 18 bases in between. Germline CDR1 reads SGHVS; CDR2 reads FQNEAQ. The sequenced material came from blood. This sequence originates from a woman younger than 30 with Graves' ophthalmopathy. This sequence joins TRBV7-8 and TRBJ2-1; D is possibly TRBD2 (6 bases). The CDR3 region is CASSQDPSVDEQFF. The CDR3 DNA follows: TGTGCCAGCAGCCAAGATCCTAGCGTCGACGAGCAGTTCTTC.